This entry lists 22 T cell receptor beta chains sequenced from one sample in a study of multiple sclerosis patients with progressive multifocal leukoencephalopathy. Generated by immunoSEQ multiplex PCR, the TCRdb table keeps only in-frame clones and is missing some. The sample lists 31,000 or so clones; approximately 89% were seen once. Stated time point: before natalizumab initiation. Sequencing was carried out using PBMCs. The receptor set was obtained from a human donor with multiple sclerosis.

Written as DNA, the CDR3 is TGTGCCAGCAGTCCCACTAGCGCGGTGCCTTCCTACAATGAGCAGTTCTTC. It codes for CASSPTSAVPSYNEQFF. The chain carries TRBV27 and TRBJ2-1; 7 bases line up with TRBD2. Germline CDR1 is MNHEY and CDR2 is SMNVEV (reference sequence). Trimming took 5 bases from V and 1 from J; bases not matched to a gene: 11. The CDR3 has 17 amino acids.

The rearrangement joins TRBV15 to TRBJ1-5; D is ambiguous. Germline assignment: CDR1 LNHNV and CDR2 YYDKDF (reference sequence). This CDR3 region has 15 residues. V gave up 0 bases and J gave up 0 bases, with 6 bases separating them. The CDR3, as DNA: TGTGCCACCAGCAGAGAGGTGGCTAGCAATCAGCCCCAGCATTTT. It specifies CATSREVASNQPQHF.

V and J are TRBV30 and TRBJ1-3, with 12 bases lining up with TRBD1. Per germline, CDR1 GTSNPN and CDR2 SVGIG (reference sequence). V lost 0 bases, J lost 9 bases, and 9 bases stayed unmatched. The CDR3 length is 16 residues. CDR3 loop: CAWSVGTGGRVSTIYF. For the CDR3, the DNA is TGTGCCTGGAGTGTAGGGACAGGGGGCCGAGTGAGCACCATATATTTT.

To note about this clone: A read error may account for a junction end that differs from germline. Other DNA sequences in this sample translate to the same CDR3. The J gene is TRBJ2-2, the V gene TRBV2, with 9 nucleotides matching TRBD1. Germline V gene data show CDR1 as SNHLY and CDR2 as FYNNEI. CDR3 length: 17 residues. The CDR3 DNA follows: TGCGCCAGCAGTGTGGGTCGGGACAGGGCTGTCACCGGGGAGCTGTTTTTT. As protein: CASSVGRDRAVTGELFF.

The chain combines TRBV28 with TRBJ2-7; D tentatively fits TRBD1 or TRBD2 (5 bases each). The CDR3 length is 15 residues. From germline, CDR1 is MDHEN and CDR2 SYDVKM. The V end lost 6 bases, the J end lost 0 bases, and 15 bases lay between the germline ends. CDR3 sequence reads: CASRGTGTVSYEQYF. Written as DNA, the CDR3 is TGTGCCAGCAGGGGAACCGGGACGGTCTCCTACGAGCAGTACTTC.

The count of this clone is one. The V gene is TRBV5-1, the J gene TRBJ2-1; perhaps TRBD1 as D (5 bases). V gave up 0 bases and J gave up 3 bases, with 13 bases separating them. Germline-derived CDR1 and CDR2 are SGHRS and YFSETQ. The CDR3 loop spans 16 amino acids. The CDR3 loop is CASSLGDSIVYNEQFF. DNA of the CDR3: TGCGCCAGCAGCTTGGGCGACAGTATTGTCTACAATGAGCAGTTCTTC.

This chain links TRBV29-1 with TRBJ2-3, with D possibly TRBD2 on 6 matching bases. Trimming left V 5 bases short and J 2 bases short, with 14 bases between. CDR3 length equals 14 residues. Germline V CDR1 and CDR2: SQVTM, ANQGSEA. In DNA form, the CDR3 reads TGCAGCGTTTGGTGGGAGGATAACACAGATACGCAGTATTTT. Translation: CSVWWEDNTDTQYF.

This chain joins TRBV5-1 and TRBJ2-6, with a possible D match to TRBD1 (5 bases). The CDR3 consists of 15 residues. The germline gives CDR1 SGHRS, CDR2 YFSETQ. V was clipped by 2 bases and J by 6 bases, with 12 bases between them. In DNA, the CDR3 is TGCGCCAGCAGCTTTGTTCCAGGGTTGGCCAACGTCCTGACTTTC. It specifies CASSFVPGLANVLTF.

The chain carries TRBV6-1 and TRBJ1-2, with D unclear. The length of the CDR3 is 13 residues. V lost 1 base and J lost 3, with 6 bases in between. CDR1 and CDR2 from the germline V gene are MNHNS and SASEGT. CDR3 sequence (DNA): TGTGCCAGCAGTGAAGATCAGGACTATGGCTACACCTTC. This translates into CASSEDQDYGYTF.

The CDR3 bases are TGTGCCAGTAGTAGGACAGTGGCCTATGGCTACACCTTC. It is translated as CASSRTVAYGYTF. The chain uses TRBV19 and TRBJ1-2; maybe TRBD1 (6 bases). V dropped 4 bases and J dropped 4 bases, with 10 bases sitting between them. Germline assignment: CDR1 LNHDA and CDR2 SQIVND (reference sequence). The CDR3 length is 13 residues.

V and J are TRBV5-1 and TRBJ2-7; perhaps TRBD1 as D (6 bases). This CDR3 region has 16 residues. Trimming took off 3 bases at V and 1 base at J, with 17 bases between the two ends. Germline CDR1 is SGHRS and CDR2 is YFSETQ. Here the CDR3 reads CASSSPGHQFSYEQYF. The CDR3 coding sequence is TGCGCCAGCAGCTCCCCGGGACACCAGTTTTCCTACGAGCAGTACTTC.

A single count supports this clone. V gene TRBV20-1 combines with J gene TRBJ1-1; possibly TRBD1 for D (6 bases). The CDR3 loop spans 11 amino acids. The V gene lost 6 bases and the J gene lost 1 base, with 6 bases spanning the gap. Germline V lookup: CDR1 DFQATT, CDR2 SNEGSKA (reference sequence). DNA for the CDR3: TGCAGTGCCAGGGGGAACACTGAAGCTTTCTTT. Protein product: CSARGNTEAFF.

The chain joins TRBV5-1 to TRBJ1-1; 10 nucleotides match TRBD1. V shed 2 bases and J 1 base; nucleotides not matched to a gene: 2. Germline lookup yields CDR1 SGHRS and CDR2 YFSETQ. This CDR3 is 15 amino acids long. CDR3 sequence (DNA): TGCGCCAGCAGCTTACGGACAGGGGGGAACACTGAAGCTTTCTTT. Protein: CASSLRTGGNTEAFF.

This clone came up once. The chain carries TRBV6-5 and TRBJ1-5, with D uncertain. CDR1 MNHEY and CDR2 SVGAGI come from the germline V gene. V lost 5 bases, J lost 5 bases, and 16 bases lay in between. This CDR3 region has 15 residues. The CDR3 region is CASSPFANSHQPQHF. CDR3 nucleotide sequence: TGTGCCAGCAGTCCTTTCGCGAACAGCCATCAGCCCCAGCATTTT.

This sequence joins TRBV28 and TRBJ2-7; 7 bases agree with TRBD2. Germline values: CDR1 MDHEN, CDR2 SYDVKM. The CDR3 has 13 amino acids. The J segment lost 5 bases and the V segment lost 6 bases, leaving 7 bases of the junction unmatched. CDR3 sequence reads: CASRVWGGNEQYF. CDR3 coding DNA: TGTGCCAGCAGAGTGTGGGGGGGAAACGAGCAGTACTTC.

The V gene is TRBV19, the J gene TRBJ1-2; 8 bases align to TRBD1. Germline V gene lookup returns CDR1 LNHDA and CDR2 SQIVND (reference sequence). The CDR3 runs 13 residues. Germline trimming cut 1 base from V and 8 bases from J; bases unmatched to any gene: 3. The CDR3 DNA follows: TGTGCCAGTAGTATAGGACAGGGGAGAGGCTACACCTTC. It encodes CASSIGQGRGYTF.

The genes are TRBV9 and TRBJ2-1; no reliable D call. The CDR3 is 15 amino acids. Trimming left V 0 bases short and J 2 bases short, with 9 bases between. From germline, CDR1 is SGDLS and CDR2 YYNGEE. The CDR3 sequence is CASSVVPITYNEQFF. CDR3 coding DNA: TGTGCCAGCAGCGTAGTGCCTATTACCTACAATGAGCAGTTCTTC.

The V gene is TRBV6-5, the J gene TRBJ2-7; 10 bases fit TRBD1. V shed 4 bases and J 2 bases; nucleotides not matched to a gene: 5. Germline assignment: CDR1 MNHEY and CDR2 SVGAGI. The CDR3 sequence is 15 residues long. The DNA for the CDR3 is TGTGCCAGCAGTTTGGGACAGGGGAAAGCCTACGAGCAGTACTTC. Protein product: CASSLGQGKAYEQYF.

The chain couples TRBV28 to TRBJ2-5; TRBD1 matches 8 bases. The DNA end is more similar to TRBJ2-7, so the J call may be wrong. The CDR3 sequence is 12 residues long. Germline assignment: CDR1 MDHEN and CDR2 SYDVKM. This CDR3 reads CANPDRAYEQYF. The CDR3 nucleotides read TGTGCCAACCCGGACAGGGCCTACGAGCAGTACTTC.

In DNA form, the CDR3 reads TGTGCCAGCAGCCCCTTAACTAGCGGGAGGGGTAATGAGCAGTTCTTC. Translated: CASSPLTSGRGNEQFF. The rearrangement links TRBV5-4 to TRBJ2-1; 13 bases match TRBD2. The V and J ends lost 4 bases and 7 bases, in that order; junction bases with no gene match: 8. The CDR3 loop spans 16 amino acids. CDR1 and CDR2 (germline): SGHNT, YYREEE (reference sequence). Filled out from reference TRBV5-4 and TRBJ2-1, the complete variable domain reads ETGVTQSPTHLIKTRGQQVTLRCSSQSGHNTVSWYQQALGQGPQFIFQYYREEENGRGNFPPRFSGLQFPNYSSELNVNALELDDSALYLCASSPLTSGRGNEQFFGPGTRLTVL.

V is TRBV7-3 and J is TRBJ2-1; 8 bases are a match to TRBD2. V dropped 4 bases and J dropped 4; count of bases not matched to a gene: 12. The CDR3 loop spans 17 amino acids. CDR1 and CDR2 (germline): SGHTA, FQGTGA. The CDR3 coding sequence is TGTGCCAGCAGCTCTACTATAGCGGGACCGGAGTACAATGAGCAGTTCTTC. Translated: CASSSTIAGPEYNEQFF.

The V gene is TRBV4-3, the J gene TRBJ1-3; D not certain. CDR3 length: 17 amino acids. Germline V gene data show CDR1 as LGHNA and CDR2 as YSLEER. Trimming pared 0 bases from V and 4 bases from J, leaving 16 bases between. This CDR3 is CASSQEGRGYRGNTIYF. The CDR3 region has the DNA TGCGCCAGCAGCCAAGAAGGGCGGGGTTATCGCGGAAACACCATATATTTT.